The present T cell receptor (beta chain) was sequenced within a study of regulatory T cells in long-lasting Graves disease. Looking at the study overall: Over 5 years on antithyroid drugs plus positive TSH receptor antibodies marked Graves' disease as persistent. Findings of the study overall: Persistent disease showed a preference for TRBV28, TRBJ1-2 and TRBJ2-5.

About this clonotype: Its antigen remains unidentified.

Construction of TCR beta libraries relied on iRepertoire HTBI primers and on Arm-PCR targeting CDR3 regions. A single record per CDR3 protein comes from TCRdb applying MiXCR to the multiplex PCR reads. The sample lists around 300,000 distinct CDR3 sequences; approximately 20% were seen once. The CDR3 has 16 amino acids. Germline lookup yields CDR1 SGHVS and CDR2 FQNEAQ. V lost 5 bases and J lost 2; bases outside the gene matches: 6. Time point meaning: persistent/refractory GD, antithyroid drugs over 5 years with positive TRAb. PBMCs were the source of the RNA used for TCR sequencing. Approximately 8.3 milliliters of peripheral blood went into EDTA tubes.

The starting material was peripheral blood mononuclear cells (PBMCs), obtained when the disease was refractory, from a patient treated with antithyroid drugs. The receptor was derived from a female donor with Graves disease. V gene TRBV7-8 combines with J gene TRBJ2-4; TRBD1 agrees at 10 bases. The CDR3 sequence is CASSTGQGGTKNIQYF. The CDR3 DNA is TGTGCCAGCAGCACCGGACAGGGGGGTACCAAAAACATTCAGTACTTC.